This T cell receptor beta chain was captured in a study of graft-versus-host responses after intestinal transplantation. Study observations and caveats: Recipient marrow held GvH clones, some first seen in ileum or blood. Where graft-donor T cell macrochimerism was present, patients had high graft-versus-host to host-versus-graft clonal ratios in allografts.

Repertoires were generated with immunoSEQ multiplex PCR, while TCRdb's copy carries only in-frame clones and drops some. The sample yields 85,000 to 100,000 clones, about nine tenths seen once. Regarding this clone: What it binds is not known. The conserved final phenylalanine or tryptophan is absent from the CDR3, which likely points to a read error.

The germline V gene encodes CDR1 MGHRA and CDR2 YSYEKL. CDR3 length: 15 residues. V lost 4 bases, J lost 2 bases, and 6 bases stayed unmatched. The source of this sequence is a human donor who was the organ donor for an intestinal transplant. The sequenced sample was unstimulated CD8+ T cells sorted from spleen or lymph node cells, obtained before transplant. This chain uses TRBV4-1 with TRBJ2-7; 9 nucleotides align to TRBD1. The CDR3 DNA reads TGCGCCAGCAGCCCACAGGGGGCGAGGACCTACGAGCAGTACCTC. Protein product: CASSPQGARTYEQYL.